This T cell receptor (beta chain) was profiled in a study of blood T cell repertoires in COVID-19. In the study overall: Italy, Spain and the United States were the sources of the convalescent and acute COVID-19 samples. T cells, B-cell-depleted T cells, or PBMCs provided the cDNA or gDNA that served as material.

The CDR3 totals 19 residues. The J segment lost 2 bases and the V segment lost 4 bases, leaving 18 bases of the junction unmatched. Followed over time, Seattle patients had been enrolled while infection was active. In the authors' methods: Amplification of reference gene primers was used by the study to estimate nucleated cell counts. Repertoires were generated with immunoSEQ multiplex PCR, while TCRdb's copy carries only in-frame clones and drops some. V and J calls and clone size come straight from that table; D and trimming were deduced from the DNA. The sample lists about 250,000 clones; more than 70% were seen once.

The rearrangement joins TRBV5-3 to TRBJ1-1; 9 bases map to TRBD1. TRBV5-3 is annotated as an ORF whose role is uncertain. The sample taken for sequencing was peripheral blood. This TCR came from a woman in her twenties or thirties with COVID-19, enrolled during active disease. This CDR3 reads CARSLPLDRGSCPNTEAFF. In nucleotides, the CDR3 is TGTGCCAGAAGCCTACCCTTGGACAGGGGTTCGTGTCCCAACACTGAAGCTTTCTTT.